These T cell receptor beta chains were read from a single sample in a study of cytomegalovirus exposure and HLA in healthy donors. Sequencing was performed with immunoSEQ multiplex PCR; in TCRdb, only in-frame clones are kept and a portion is missing. Its listing shows about 50,000 clones. Sequencing was carried out using PBMCs. Receptors originate from a man aged 18-30 years in good health and CMV-seropositive. Both conserved end residues are part of each CDR3. The D gene is left open where the match is weak.

>-|TRBJ1-2|TRBV7-8
TGTGCCAGCAGCTTAGTGGCAGACATCTATGGCTACACCTTC
CASSLVADIYGYTF
>-|TRBJ2-1|TRBV19
TGTGCCAGTAGTATACAGCGAAGCTCCTACAATGAGCAGTTCTTC
CASSIQRSSYNEQFF
>TRBD1|TRBJ2-3|TRBV7-6
TGTGCCAGCAGCTTAGGGGACAGGGGCAGAGGAGATACGCAGTATTTT
CASSLGDRGRGDTQYF
>-|TRBJ2-1|TRBV19
TGTGCCAGTAGTATACAGGGGGGAGACTACAATGAGCAGTTCTTC
CASSIQGGDYNEQFF
>-|TRBJ2-5|TRBV29-1
TGCAGCGTTGAAGATGGCGGAGGAGGAGAGACCCAGTACTTC
CSVEDGGGGETQYF
>-|TRBJ1-1|TRBV5-6
TGTGCCAGCAGCTTGCAAGCAGGTGAAGCTTTCTTT
CASSLQAGEAFF
>TRBD1|TRBJ1-2|TRBV13
TGTGCCAGCACTTTCGGACAGGGTAACTATGGCTACACCTTC
CASTFGQGNYGYTF
>TRBD2|TRBJ2-7|TRBV25-1
TGTGCCAGCAGTGAATCTCCCAGCGGGGAGGGCCGCTCCTACGAGCAGTACTTC
CASSESPSGEGRSYEQYF
>TRBD2|TRBJ2-1|TRBV5-8
TGTGCCAGCAGCTTAGCGGGAGGGGGGAATGAGCAGTTCTTC
CASSLAGGGNEQFF
>TRBD1|TRBJ2-7|TRBV4-2
TGTGCCAGCAGCCAAACTTGGGGACAGGAGCTATCCTACGAGCAGTACTTC
CASSQTWGQELSYEQYF
>TRBD1|TRBJ2-1|TRBV30
TGTGCCTGGAGCACAGGGGGTATTGAGCAGTTCTTC
CAWSTGGIEQFF
>-|TRBJ2-7|TRBV7-7
TGTGCTAGCAGCCCGTTAACAGGGTCCTACGAGCAGTACTTC
CASSPLTGSYEQYF
>-|TRBJ2-5|TRBV7-7
TGTGCTAGCAGCTTTTCGGCGGGACCAAGACAAGAGACCCAGTACTTC
CASSFSAGPRQETQYF
>TRBD1|TRBJ2-7|TRBV2
TGTGCCAGCAGTGAAGAGACAGGGCTGTACTTC
CASSEETGLYF
>TRBD2|TRBJ2-3|TRBV10-3
TGTGCCATCAGCGCTAGCGGGGGCACAGATACGCAGTATTTT
CAISASGGTDTQYF
>TRBD1|TRBJ2-3|TRBV5-6
TGTGCCAGCACCATTGCCGGGACAGGGTTCACAGATACGCAGTATTTT
CASTIAGTGFTDTQYF
>TRBD2|TRBJ2-7|TRBV9
TGTGCCAGCAGCCCGGGACTAGCGGGAAGTTACGAGCAGTACTTC
CASSPGLAGSYEQYF